These 9 T cell receptor beta chains were sequenced from one sample in a study of blood T cell repertoires in COVID-19. Clones were sequenced by immunoSEQ multiplex PCR, and TCRdb holds only the in-frame ones, with some missing. Among about 170,000 clones listed, 90% to 95% were seen once. Sequenced input: peripheral blood. The origin of the receptors is a woman aged 45-65 years with acute or convalescent COVID-19.

V is TRBV6-5 and J is TRBJ1-2; D perhaps matches TRBD1 (5 bases). The CDR3 is made up of 14 amino acids. V was trimmed by 4 bases and J by 0 bases, leaving 9 bases between them. In germline, CDR1 is MNHEY, CDR2 SVGAGI. CDR3 sequence reads: CASSWRGSNYGYTF. The CDR3 nucleotides are TGTGCCAGCAGTTGGCGGGGCTCTAACTATGGCTACACCTTC.

This chain connects TRBV24-1 to TRBJ1-1; D call uncertain. The germline V gene has CDR1 KGHDR and CDR2 SFDVKD. The CDR3 is made up of 12 amino acids. V dropped 9 bases and J dropped 10 bases, with 17 bases sitting between them. The CDR3 loop is CATSSVYGVAFF. The CDR3 DNA follows: TGTGCCACCTCCTCCGTGTACGGGGTAGCTTTCTTT.

The genes are TRBV19 and TRBJ1-1, with 10 bases that match TRBD1. V shed 4 bases, J shed 7 bases, and the junction held 18 bases outside the gene matches. The CDR3 spans 18 residues. The V gene's germline CDR1 is LNHDA and CDR2 SQIVND (reference sequence). The CDR3 here is CASSSGSYWGQGIYEAFF. The CDR3 nucleotides read TGTGCCAGTAGTAGCGGGTCTTATTGGGGACAGGGGATTTATGAAGCTTTCTTT.

This rearrangement joins TRBV4-1 to TRBJ2-5, with 10 bases lining up with TRBD2. Germline lookup yields CDR1 MGHRA and CDR2 YSYEKL. The CDR3 length is 15 residues. The J segment lost 5 bases and the V segment lost 1 base, leaving 4 bases of the junction unmatched. In nucleotides, the CDR3 is TGCGCCAGCAGCCAAGTAGCGGGAGGTGATGAGACCCAGTACTTC. Protein product: CASSQVAGGDETQYF.

The sample holds one count of this clone. The chain joins TRBV11-3 to TRBJ2-1, with 7 bases lining up with TRBD2. The CDR3 contains 14 residues. Trimming cost V 1 base and J 6 bases; bases outside gene matches: 3. Germline V gene data show CDR1 as SGHNT and CDR2 as YENEEA. CDR3 nucleotide sequence: TGTGCCAGCAGCTTAGCCAGGGAGGGCAATGAGCAGTTCTTC. Translated: CASSLAREGNEQFF.

CDR3 bases: TGTGCCAGCAGCTTAGTCGGGGGACTAGCGGGAGTTGAGCAGTTCTTC. Protein: CASSLVGGLAGVEQFF. This chain connects TRBV7-8 to TRBJ2-1; TRBD2 matches at 14 bases. V trimming: 1 base; J trimming: 9 bases; junction bases outside the gene matches: 5. CDR3 length: 16 residues. Per germline, CDR1 SGHVS and CDR2 FQNEAQ.

The chain carries TRBV9 and TRBJ2-3, with 11 nucleotides matching TRBD2. This CDR3 contains 15 residues. Per the germline V gene, CDR1 is SGDLS and CDR2 is YYNGEE. Germline trimming cut 1 base from V and 8 bases from J; bases unmatched to any gene: 6. The CDR3 DNA reads TGTGCCAGCAGCGTACAAGGTCTAGCGGGAGGTACGCAGTATTTT. Protein: CASSVQGLAGGTQYF.

V is TRBV6-1 and J is TRBJ1-5; D unclear. CDR1 is MNHNS and CDR2 is SASEGT in the germline V gene. The CDR3 is 12 amino acids. V dropped 3 bases and J dropped 4 bases, with 4 bases sitting between them. The CDR3: CASSDRNQPQHF. The CDR3 nucleotides read TGTGCCAGCAGTGACAGGAATCAGCCCCAGCATTTT.

This chain joins TRBV15 and TRBJ1-5; 9 bases line up with TRBD1. The V and J ends lost 5 bases and 5 bases, in that order; junction bases with no gene match: 7. The length of the CDR3 is 15 residues. CDR1 LNHNV and CDR2 YYDKDF come from the germline V gene (reference sequence). CDR3 region: CATSLGTGIYQPQHF. CDR3 DNA sequence: TGTGCCACCAGCCTAGGGACAGGGATCTATCAGCCCCAGCATTTT. The variable domain in full, with the rest retrieved from reference TRBV15 and TRBJ1-5, is DAMVIQNPRYQVTQFGKPVTLSCSQTLNHNVMYWYQQKSSQAPKLLFHYYDKDFNNEADTPDNFQSRRPNTSFCFLDIRSPGLGDTAMYLCATSLGTGIYQPQHFGDGTRLSIL.